The next 10 T cell receptor beta chains were all read from a single sample in a study of monozygotic twins with inflammatory bowel disease. Using the 5' RACE reads, TCRdb records one entry per CDR3 protein without DNA. The sample table sets out 350,000 to 500,000 distinct CDR3 sequences. Sequenced: blood. The receptor source for this set is a human donor with ulcerative colitis or Crohn's disease, or a healthy co-twin of an affected twin (not recorded which).

The gene calls are TRBV2 and TRBJ2-3; there is no DNA to check the TCRdb D call of TRBD2. The CDR3 length is 16 residues. CDR1 is SNHLY and CDR2 is FYNNEI in the germline V gene. This chain's CDR3 is CASSVTPSGSYSSQYF. The full variable domain, its missing parts supplied by reference TRBV2 and TRBJ2-3, is EPEVTQTPSHQVTQMGQEVILRCVPISNHLYFYWYRQILGQKVEFLVSFYNNEISEKSEIFDDQFSVERPDGSNFTLKIRSTKLEDSAMYFCASSVTPSGSYSSQYFGPGTRLTVL.

The J gene is TRBJ1-5, the V gene TRBV20-1; TCRdb outputs TRBD1, but without DNA this stays unchecked. The CDR3 is 12 residues long. Germline loops: CDR1 DFQATT, CDR2 SNEGSKA (reference sequence). The chain's CDR3 is CSADRGDQPQHF.

The chain uses TRBV11-2 and TRBJ2-1. Germline assignment: CDR1 SGHAT and CDR2 FQNNGV. The CDR3 totals 11 residues. CDR3 sequence reads: CASSFGEEQFF.

The rearrangement links TRBV7-2 to TRBJ2-3. Germline loops: CDR1 SGHTA, CDR2 FQGNSA. The CDR3 length is 14 residues. The CDR3 is CASLESILRNTQYF.

CDR3 residues: CASSPRTSGPSTDTQYF. V is TRBV5-1 and J is TRBJ2-3; with no DNA, the TCRdb D assignment of TRBD2 cannot be verified. The CDR3 has 17 residues. The germline CDR1 and CDR2 sequences are SGHRS and YFSETQ.

The V gene is TRBV25-1, the J gene TRBJ2-3; TCRdb lists TRBD1, though no DNA is available to test this call. This CDR3 has 13 amino acids. Germline lookup yields CDR1 MGHDK and CDR2 SYGVNS. CDR3 residues: CASSEYSPNTQYF. The full variable domain, in which reference TRBV25-1 and TRBJ2-3 provide the parts outside the CDR3, is EADIYQTPRYLVIGTGKKITLECSQTMGHDKMYWYQQDPGMELHLIHYSYGVNSTEKGDLSSESTVSRIRTEHFPLTLESARPSHTSQYLCASSEYSPNTQYFGPGTRLTVL.

The gene calls are TRBV29-1 and TRBJ2-7; the D call from TCRdb, TRBD2, cannot be confirmed without DNA. CDR1 is SQVTM and CDR2 is ANQGSEA in the germline V gene. This CDR3 has 13 residues. The CDR3 loop is CSVNLAGRNEQYF.

The V and J genes are TRBV2 and TRBJ1-1. The CDR3 is made up of 14 amino acids. Germline V CDR1 and CDR2: SNHLY, FYNNEI. The CDR3 sequence: CASLTAGVYTEAFF.

The chain has TRBV19 and TRBJ2-1. The V gene's germline CDR1 is LNHDA and CDR2 SQIVND (reference sequence). The CDR3 extends over 15 amino acids. CDR3 sequence reads: CASSIDGGLYNEQFF.

This rearrangement joins TRBV5-6 to TRBJ2-7; the D call of TRBD2 rests on TCRdb alone, since no DNA is present to check it. The CDR3 is 14 residues long. Per the germline V gene, CDR1 is SGHDT and CDR2 is YYEEEE. This chain's CDR3 is CASSPRLAVYEQYF. Filled out from reference TRBV5-6 and TRBJ2-7, the complete variable domain reads DAGVTQSPTHLIKTRGQQVTLRCSPKSGHDTVSWYQQALGQGPQFIFQYYEEEERQRGNFPDRFSGHQFPNYSSELNVNALLLGDSALYLCASSPRLAVYEQYFGPGTRLTVT.